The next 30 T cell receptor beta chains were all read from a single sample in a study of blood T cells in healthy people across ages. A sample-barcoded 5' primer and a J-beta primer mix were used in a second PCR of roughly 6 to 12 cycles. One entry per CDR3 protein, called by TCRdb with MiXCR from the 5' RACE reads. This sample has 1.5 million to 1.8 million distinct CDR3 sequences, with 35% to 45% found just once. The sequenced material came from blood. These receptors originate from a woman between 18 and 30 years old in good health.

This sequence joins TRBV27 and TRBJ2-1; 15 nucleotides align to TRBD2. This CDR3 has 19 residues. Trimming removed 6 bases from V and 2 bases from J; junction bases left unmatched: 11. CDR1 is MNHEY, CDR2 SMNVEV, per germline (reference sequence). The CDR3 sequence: CASRPYWTSGRGTYNEQFF. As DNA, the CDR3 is TGTGCCAGCAGGCCCTATTGGACTAGCGGGAGGGGGACCTACAATGAGCAGTTCTTC.

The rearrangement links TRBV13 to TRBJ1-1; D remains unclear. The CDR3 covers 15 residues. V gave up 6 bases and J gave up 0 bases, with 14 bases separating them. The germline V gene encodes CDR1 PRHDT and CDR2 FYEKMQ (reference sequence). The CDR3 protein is CASSSRRLMNTEAFF. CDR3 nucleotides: TGTGCCAGCAGTTCACGACGTCTTATGAACACTGAAGCTTTCTTT. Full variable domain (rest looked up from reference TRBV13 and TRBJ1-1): AAGVIQSPRHLIKEKRETATLKCYPIPRHDTVYWYQQGPGQDPQFLISFYEKMQSDKGSIPDRFSAQQFSDYHSELNMSSLELGDSALYFCASSSRRLMNTEAFFGQGTRLTVV.

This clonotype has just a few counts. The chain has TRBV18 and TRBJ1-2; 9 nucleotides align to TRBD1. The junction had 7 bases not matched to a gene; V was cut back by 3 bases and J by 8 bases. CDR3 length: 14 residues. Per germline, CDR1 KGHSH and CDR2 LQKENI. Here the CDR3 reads CASSPGTGQRGYTF. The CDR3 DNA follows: TGTGCCAGCTCACCCGGGACAGGGCAACGGGGCTACACCTTC.

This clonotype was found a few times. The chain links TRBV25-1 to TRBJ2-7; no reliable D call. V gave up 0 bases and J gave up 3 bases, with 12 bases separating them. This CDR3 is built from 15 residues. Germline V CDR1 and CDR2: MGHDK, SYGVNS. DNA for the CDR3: TGTGCCAGCAGTGAATACGCTGGACCGAACTACGAGCAGTACTTC. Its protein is CASSEYAGPNYEQYF.

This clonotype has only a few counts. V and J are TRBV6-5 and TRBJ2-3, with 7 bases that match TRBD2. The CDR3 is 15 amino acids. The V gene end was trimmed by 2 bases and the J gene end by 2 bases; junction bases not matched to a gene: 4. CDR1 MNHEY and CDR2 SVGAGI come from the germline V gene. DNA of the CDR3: TGTGCCAGCAGTTACGGTGCGGGGGACACAGATACGCAGTATTTT. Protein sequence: CASSYGAGDTDTQYF.

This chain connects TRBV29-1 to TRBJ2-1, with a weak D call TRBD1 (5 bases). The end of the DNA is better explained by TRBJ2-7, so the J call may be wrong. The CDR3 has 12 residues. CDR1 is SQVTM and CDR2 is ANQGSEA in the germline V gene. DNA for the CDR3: TGCAGCGTCGCAGGGTTCGTCAATGAGCAGTACTTC. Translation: CSVAGFVNEQYF.

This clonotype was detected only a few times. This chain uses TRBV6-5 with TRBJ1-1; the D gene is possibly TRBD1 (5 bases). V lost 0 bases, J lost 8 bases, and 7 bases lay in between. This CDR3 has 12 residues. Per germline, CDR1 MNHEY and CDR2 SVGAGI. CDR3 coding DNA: TGTGCCAGCAGTTACTCGGGACGAGAAGCTTTCTTT. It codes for CASSYSGREAFF.

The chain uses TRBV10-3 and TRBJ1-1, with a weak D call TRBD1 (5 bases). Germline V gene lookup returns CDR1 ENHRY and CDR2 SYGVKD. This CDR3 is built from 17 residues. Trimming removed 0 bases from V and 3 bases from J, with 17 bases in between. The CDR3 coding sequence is TGTGCCATCAGTGAGTCCCCGGCCCAGGGTCTCGACACTGAAGCTTTCTTT. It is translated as CAISESPAQGLDTEAFF.

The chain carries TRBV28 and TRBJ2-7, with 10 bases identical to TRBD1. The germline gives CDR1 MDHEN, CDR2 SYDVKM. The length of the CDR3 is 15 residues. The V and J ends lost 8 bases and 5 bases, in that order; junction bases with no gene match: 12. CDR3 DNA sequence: TGTGCCAGCGTCGAATCCGGGACAGGGGTAAACGAGCAGTACTTC. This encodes CASVESGTGVNEQYF.

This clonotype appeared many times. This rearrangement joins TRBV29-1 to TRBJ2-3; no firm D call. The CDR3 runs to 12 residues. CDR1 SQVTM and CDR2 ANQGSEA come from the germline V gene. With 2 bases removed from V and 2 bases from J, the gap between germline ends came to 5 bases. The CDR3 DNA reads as TGCAGCGTTGAACCTAACACAGATACGCAGTATTTT. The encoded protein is CSVEPNTDTQYF.

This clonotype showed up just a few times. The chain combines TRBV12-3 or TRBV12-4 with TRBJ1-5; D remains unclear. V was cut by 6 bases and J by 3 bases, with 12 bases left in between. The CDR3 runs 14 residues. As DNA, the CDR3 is TGTGCCAGCAGCCCGTCGTGGGTCAATCAGCCCCAGCATTTT. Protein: CASSPSWVNQPQHF.

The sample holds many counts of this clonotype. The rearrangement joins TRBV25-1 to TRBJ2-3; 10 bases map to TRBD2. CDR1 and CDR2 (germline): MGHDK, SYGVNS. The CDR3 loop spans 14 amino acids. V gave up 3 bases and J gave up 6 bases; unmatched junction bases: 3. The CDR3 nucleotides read TGTGCCAGCAGTGATAGCGGGAGGTATGATACGCAGTATTTT. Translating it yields CASSDSGRYDTQYF.

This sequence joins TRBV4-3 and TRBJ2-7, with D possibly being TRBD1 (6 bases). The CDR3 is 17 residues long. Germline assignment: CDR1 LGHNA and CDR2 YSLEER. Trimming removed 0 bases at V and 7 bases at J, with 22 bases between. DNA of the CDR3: TGCGCCAGCAGCCAAGATGCCGGACAGAGCTCCTACAATGAGCAGTACTTC. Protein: CASSQDAGQSSYNEQYF.

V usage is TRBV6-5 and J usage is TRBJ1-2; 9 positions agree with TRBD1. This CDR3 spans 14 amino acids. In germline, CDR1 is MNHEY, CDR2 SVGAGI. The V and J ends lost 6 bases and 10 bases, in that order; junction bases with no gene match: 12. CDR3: CASRSGTGIRDYTF. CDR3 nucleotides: TGTGCCAGCAGGTCCGGGACAGGGATTAGGGACTACACCTTC.

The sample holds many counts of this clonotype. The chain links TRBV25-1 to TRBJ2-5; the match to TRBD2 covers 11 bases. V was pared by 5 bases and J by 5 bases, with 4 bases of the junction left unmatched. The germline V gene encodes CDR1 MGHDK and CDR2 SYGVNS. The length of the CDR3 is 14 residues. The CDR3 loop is CASSIAGGLETQYF. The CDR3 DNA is TGTGCCAGCAGTATAGCGGGGGGGCTTGAGACCCAGTACTTC. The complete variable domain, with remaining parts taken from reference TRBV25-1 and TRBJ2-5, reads EADIYQTPRYLVIGTGKKITLECSQTMGHDKMYWYQQDPGMELHLIHYSYGVNSTEKGDLSSESTVSRIRTEHFPLTLESARPSHTSQYLCASSIAGGLETQYFGPGTRLLVL.

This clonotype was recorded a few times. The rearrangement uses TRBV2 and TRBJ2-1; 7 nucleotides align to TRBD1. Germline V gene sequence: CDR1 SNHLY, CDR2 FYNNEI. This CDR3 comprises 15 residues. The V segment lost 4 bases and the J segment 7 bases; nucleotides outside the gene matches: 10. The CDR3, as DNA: TGTGCCAGCAGTGTTAAGTCAAGGGGGCTTAATGAGCAGTTCTTC. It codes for CASSVKSRGLNEQFF.

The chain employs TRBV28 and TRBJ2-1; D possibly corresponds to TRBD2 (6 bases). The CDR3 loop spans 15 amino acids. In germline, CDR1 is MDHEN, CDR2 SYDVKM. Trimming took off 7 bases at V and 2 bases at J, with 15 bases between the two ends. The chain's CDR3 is CASIPPVAAYNEQFF. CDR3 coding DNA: TGTGCCAGCATCCCGCCGGTAGCGGCCTACAATGAGCAGTTCTTC.

CDR3 in amino acids: CASSQDGSTYTEAFF. DNA of the CDR3: TGCGCCAGCAGCCAAGATGGGAGCACTTACACTGAAGCTTTCTTT. The rearrangement links TRBV4-3 to TRBJ1-1; D is undetermined. V was pared by 0 bases and J by 3 bases, with 11 bases between. The CDR3 is made up of 15 amino acids. The germline V gene encodes CDR1 LGHNA and CDR2 YSLEER.

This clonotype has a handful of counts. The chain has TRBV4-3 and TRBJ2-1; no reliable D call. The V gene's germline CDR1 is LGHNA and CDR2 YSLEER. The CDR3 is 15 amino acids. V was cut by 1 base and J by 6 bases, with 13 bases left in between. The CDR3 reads CASSQGLLYGNEQFF. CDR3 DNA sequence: TGCGCCAGCAGCCAAGGTTTGCTATATGGCAATGAGCAGTTCTTC.

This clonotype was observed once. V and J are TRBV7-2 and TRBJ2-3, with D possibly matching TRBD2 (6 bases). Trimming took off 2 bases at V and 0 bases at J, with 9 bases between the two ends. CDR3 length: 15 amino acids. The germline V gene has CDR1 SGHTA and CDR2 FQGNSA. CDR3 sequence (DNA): TGTGCCAGCAGCTTACCCACTAGCAGCACAGATACGCAGTATTTT. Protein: CASSLPTSSTDTQYF.

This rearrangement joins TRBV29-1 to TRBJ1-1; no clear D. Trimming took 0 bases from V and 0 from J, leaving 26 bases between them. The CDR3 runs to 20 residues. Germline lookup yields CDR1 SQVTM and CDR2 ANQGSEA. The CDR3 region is CSVEDLFLGREDCLNTEAFF. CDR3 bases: TGCAGCGTTGAAGATTTATTTTTGGGAAGGGAGGATTGCTTGAACACTGAAGCTTTCTTT.

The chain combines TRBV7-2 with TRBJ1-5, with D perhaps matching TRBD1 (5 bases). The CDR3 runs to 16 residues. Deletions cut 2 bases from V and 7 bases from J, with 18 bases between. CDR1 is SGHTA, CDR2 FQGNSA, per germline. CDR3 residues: CASSLYRGSKGQPQHF. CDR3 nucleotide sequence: TGTGCCAGCAGCTTATATCGGGGATCGAAGGGGCAGCCCCAGCATTTT.

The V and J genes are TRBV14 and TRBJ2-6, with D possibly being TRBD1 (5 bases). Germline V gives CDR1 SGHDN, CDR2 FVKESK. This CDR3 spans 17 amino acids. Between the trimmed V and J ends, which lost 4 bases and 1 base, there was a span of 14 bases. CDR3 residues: CASSPSGAQSGANVLTF. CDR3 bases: TGTGCCAGCAGCCCGAGTGGGGCGCAATCTGGGGCCAACGTCCTGACTTTC.

In DNA form, the CDR3 reads TGTGCCAGCAGCTTACCTTTTAGGGACAGAAAAACTGAAGCTTTCTTT. Translating it yields CASSLPFRDRKTEAFF. The chain is built from TRBV7-9 and TRBJ1-1; 7 bases are a match to TRBD1. This CDR3 is 16 amino acids long. V lost 2 bases and J lost 5; bases outside the gene matches: 11. The V gene's germline CDR1 is SEHNR and CDR2 FQNEAQ (reference sequence).

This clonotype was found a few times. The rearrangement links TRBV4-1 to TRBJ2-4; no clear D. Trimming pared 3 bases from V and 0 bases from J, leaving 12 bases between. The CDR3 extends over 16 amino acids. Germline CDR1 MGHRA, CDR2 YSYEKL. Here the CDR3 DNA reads TGCGCCAGCAGCCATCCTGGGAAAGGAGCCAAAAACATTCAGTACTTC. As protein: CASSHPGKGAKNIQYF.

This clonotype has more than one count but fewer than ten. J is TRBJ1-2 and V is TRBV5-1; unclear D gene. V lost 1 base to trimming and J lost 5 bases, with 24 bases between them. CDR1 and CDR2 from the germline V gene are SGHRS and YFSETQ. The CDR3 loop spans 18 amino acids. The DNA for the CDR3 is TGCGCCAGCAGCTTGTCCTACGCCGGAGGCACGGACCCGTATGGCTACACCTTC. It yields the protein CASSLSYAGGTDPYGYTF.

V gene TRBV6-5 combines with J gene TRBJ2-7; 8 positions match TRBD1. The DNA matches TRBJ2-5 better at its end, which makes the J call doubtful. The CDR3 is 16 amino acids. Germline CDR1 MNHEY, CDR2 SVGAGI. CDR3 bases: TGTGCCAGCAGTTACCGTGGACAGGGACCCCAAGAGACCCAGTACTTC. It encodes CASSYRGQGPQETQYF.

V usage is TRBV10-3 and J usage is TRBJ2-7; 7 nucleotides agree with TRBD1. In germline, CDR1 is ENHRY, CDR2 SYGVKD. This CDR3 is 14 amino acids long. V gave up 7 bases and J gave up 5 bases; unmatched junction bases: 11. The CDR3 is CAINLSGGRDEQYF. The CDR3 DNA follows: TGTGCCATCAATCTCTCAGGGGGACGGGACGAGCAGTACTTC.

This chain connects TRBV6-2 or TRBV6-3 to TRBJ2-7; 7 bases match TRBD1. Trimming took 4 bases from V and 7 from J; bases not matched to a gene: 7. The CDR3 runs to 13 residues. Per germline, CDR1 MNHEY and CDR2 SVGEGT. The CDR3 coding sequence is TGTGCCAGCAGTTTTGACAGGGACAATGAGCAGTACTTC. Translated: CASSFDRDNEQYF.

CDR3: CSARDGDRGQETQYF. The CDR3 region has the DNA TGCAGTGCTAGAGATGGGGACAGGGGGCAAGAGACCCAGTACTTC. J is TRBJ2-5 and V is TRBV20-1; 11 positions match TRBD1. The ends lost 0 bases at V and 2 bases at J; junction bases unmatched: 2. The CDR3 is made up of 15 amino acids. In germline, CDR1 is DFQATT, CDR2 SNEGSKA (reference sequence).